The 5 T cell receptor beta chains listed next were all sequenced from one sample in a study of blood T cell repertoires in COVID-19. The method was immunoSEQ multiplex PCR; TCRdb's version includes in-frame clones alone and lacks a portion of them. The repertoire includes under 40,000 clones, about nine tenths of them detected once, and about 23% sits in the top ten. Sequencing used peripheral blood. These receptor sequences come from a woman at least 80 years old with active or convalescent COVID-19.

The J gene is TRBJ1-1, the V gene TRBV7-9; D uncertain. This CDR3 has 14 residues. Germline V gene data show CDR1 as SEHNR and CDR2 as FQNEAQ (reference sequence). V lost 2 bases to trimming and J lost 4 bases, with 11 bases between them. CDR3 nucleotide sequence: TGTGCCAGCAGCTTAAGACCGCAGCGCACTGAAGCTTTCTTT. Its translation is CASSLRPQRTEAFF.

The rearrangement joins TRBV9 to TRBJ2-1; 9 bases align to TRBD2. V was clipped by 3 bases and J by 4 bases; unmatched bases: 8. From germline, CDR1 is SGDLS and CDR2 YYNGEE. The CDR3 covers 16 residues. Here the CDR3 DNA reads TGTGCCAGCAGCGACCATAGCGGGGGCGCGTACAATGAGCAGTTCTTC. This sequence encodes CASSDHSGGAYNEQFF.

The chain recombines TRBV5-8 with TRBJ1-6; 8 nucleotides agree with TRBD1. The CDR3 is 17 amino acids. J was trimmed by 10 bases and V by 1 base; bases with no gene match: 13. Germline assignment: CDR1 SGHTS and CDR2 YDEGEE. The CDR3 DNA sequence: TGTGCCAGCAGCTTGCTGGCAGGGGGCGCGGCGGGCTCACCCCTCCACTTT. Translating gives CASSLLAGGAAGSPLHF.

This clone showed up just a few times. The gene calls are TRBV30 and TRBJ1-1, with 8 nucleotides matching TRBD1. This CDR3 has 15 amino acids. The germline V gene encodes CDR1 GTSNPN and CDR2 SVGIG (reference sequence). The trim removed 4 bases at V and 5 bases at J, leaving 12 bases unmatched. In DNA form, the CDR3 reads TGTGCCTGGATGGCCTCAGGGGGCGCGATAACTGAAGCTTTCTTT. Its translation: CAWMASGGAITEAFF. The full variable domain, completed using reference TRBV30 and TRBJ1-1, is SQTIHQWPATLVQPVGSPLSLECTVEGTSNPNLYWYRQAAGRGLQLLFYSVGIGQISSEVPQNLSASRPQDRQFILSSKKLLLSDSGFYLCAWMASGGAITEAFFGQGTRLTVV.

This CDR3 reads CASSFFRGGSYNEQFF. The DNA for the CDR3 is TGTGCCAGCAGTTTTTTTCGCGGGGGGTCCTACAATGAGCAGTTCTTC. The V and J genes are TRBV27 and TRBJ2-1, with 8 bases identical to TRBD2. The junction had 5 bases not matched to a gene; V was cut back by 3 bases and J by 1 base. CDR3 length equals 16 residues. CDR1 is MNHEY and CDR2 is SMNVEV in the germline V gene (reference sequence).